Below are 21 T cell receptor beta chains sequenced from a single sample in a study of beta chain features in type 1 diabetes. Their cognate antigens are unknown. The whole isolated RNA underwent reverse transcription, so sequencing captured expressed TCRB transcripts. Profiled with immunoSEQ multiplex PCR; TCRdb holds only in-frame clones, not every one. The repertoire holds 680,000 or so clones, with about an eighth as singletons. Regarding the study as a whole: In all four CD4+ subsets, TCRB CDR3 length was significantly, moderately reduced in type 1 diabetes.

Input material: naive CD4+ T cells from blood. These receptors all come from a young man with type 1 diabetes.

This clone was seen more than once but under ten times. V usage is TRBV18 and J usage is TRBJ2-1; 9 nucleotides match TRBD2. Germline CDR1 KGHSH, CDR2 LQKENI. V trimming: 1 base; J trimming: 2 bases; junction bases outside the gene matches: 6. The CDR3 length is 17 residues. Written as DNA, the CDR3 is TGTGCCAGCTCACCACAGGTTGCGGGGGGGACCTACAATGAGCAGTTCTTC. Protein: CASSPQVAGGTYNEQFF. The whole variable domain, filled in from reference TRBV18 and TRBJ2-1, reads NAGVMQNPRHLVRRRGQEARLRCSPMKGHSHVYWYRQLPEEGLKFMVYLQKENIIDESGMPKERFSAEFPKEGPSILRIQQVVRGDSAAYFCASSPQVAGGTYNEQFFGPGTRLTVL.

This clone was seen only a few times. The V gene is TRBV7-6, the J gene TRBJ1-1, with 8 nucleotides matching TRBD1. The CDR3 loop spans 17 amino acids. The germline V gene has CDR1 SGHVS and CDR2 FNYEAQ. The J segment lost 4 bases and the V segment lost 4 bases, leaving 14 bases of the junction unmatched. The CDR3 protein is CASSSGQGVKVGTEAFF. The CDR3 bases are TGTGCCAGCAGCTCTGGACAGGGTGTAAAGGTGGGCACTGAAGCTTTCTTT.

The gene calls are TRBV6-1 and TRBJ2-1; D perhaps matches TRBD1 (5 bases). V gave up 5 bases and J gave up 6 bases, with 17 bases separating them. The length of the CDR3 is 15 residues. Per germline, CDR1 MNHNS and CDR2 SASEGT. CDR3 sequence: CASSLTASGGNEQFF. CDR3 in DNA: TGTGCCAGCAGTCTGACAGCCTCAGGTGGCAATGAGCAGTTCTTC.

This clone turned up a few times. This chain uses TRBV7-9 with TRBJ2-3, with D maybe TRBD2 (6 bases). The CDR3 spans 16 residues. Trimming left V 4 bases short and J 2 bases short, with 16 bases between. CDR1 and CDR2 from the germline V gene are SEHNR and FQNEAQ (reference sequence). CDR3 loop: CASSWGLTSPTDTQYF. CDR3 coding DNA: TGTGCCAGCAGCTGGGGACTGACCTCTCCCACAGATACGCAGTATTTT.

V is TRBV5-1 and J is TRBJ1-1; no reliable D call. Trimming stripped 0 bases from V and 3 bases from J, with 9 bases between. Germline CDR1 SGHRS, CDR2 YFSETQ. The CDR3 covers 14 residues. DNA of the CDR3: TGCGCCAGCAGCTTGGAAGGGATATACACTGAAGCTTTCTTT. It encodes CASSLEGIYTEAFF.

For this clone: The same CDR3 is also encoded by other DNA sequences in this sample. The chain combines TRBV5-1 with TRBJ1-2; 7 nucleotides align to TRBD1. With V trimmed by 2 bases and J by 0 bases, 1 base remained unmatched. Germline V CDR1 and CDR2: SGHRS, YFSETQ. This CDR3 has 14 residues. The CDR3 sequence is CASSLGTANYGYTF. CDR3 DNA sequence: TGCGCCAGCAGCTTAGGGACAGCTAACTATGGCTACACCTTC.

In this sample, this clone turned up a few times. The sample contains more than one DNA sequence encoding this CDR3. Written as DNA, the CDR3 is TGCAGCGTGGGTCTAGCGAGCACAGATACGCAGTATTTT. Protein sequence: CSVGLASTDTQYF. The chain carries TRBV29-1 and TRBJ2-3; possible D gene TRBD2, 6 bases. The CDR3 loop spans 13 amino acids. Germline CDR1 SQVTM, CDR2 ANQGSEA. V was shortened by 6 bases and J by 0 bases, with 10 bases between the two germline ends.

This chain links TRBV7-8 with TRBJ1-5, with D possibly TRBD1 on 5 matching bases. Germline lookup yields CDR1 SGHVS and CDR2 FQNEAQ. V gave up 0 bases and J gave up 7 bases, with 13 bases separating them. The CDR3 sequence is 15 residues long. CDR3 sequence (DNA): TGTGCCAGCAGCTTAGCCGGGACTCCAAGCCAGCCCCAGCATTTT. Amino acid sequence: CASSLAGTPSQPQHF.

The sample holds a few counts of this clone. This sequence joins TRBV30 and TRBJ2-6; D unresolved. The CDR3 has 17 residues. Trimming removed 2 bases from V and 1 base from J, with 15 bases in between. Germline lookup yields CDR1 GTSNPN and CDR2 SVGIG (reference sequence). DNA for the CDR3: TGTGCCTGGAGTTCTAGGTTGACTTCTTCTGGGGCCAACGTCCTGACTTTC. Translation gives CAWSSRLTSSGANVLTF.

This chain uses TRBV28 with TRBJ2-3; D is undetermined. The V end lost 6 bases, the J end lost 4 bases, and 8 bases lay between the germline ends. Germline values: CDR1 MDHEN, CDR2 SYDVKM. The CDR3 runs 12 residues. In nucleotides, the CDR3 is TGTGCCAGCAGGAGAGCAGCAGATACGCAGTATTTT. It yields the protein CASRRAADTQYF.

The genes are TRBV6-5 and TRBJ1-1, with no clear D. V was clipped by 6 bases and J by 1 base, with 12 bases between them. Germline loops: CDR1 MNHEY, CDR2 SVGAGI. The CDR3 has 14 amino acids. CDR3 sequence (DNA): TGTGCCAGCAGCCGTCGGCCAGCGAACACTGAAGCTTTCTTT. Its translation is CASSRRPANTEAFF.

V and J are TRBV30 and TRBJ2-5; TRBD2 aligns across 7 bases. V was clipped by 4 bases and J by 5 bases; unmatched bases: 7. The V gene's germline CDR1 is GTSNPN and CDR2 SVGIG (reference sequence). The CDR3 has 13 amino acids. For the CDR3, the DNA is TGTGCCTGGACTCTAGCGGCGGGGGAGACCCAGTACTTC. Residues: CAWTLAAGETQYF.

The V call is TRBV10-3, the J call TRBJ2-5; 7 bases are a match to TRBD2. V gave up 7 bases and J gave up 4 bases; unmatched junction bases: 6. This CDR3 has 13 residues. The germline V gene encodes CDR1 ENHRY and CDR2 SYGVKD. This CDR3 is CAITGGKGETQYF. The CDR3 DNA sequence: TGTGCCATCACCGGGGGGAAGGGAGAGACCCAGTACTTC.

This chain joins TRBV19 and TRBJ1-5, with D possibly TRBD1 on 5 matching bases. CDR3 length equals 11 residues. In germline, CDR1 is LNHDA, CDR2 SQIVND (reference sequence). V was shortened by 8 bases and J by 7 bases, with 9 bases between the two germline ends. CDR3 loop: CASGGEQPQHF. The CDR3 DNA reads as TGTGCCAGTGGGGGTGAACAGCCCCAGCATTTT. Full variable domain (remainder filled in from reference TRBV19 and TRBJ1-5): DGGITQSPKYLFRKEGQNVTLSCEQNLNHDAMYWYRQDPGQGLRLIYYSQIVNDFQKGDIAEGYSVSREKKESFPLTVTSAQKNPTAFYLCASGGEQPQHFGDGTRLSIL.

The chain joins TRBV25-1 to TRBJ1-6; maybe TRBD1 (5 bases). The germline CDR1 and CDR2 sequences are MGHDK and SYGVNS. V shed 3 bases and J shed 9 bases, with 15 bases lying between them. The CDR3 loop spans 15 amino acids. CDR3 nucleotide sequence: TGTGCCAGCAGTGATCTCATAGGGGTTTCTTCACCCCTCCACTTT. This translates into CASSDLIGVSSPLHF.

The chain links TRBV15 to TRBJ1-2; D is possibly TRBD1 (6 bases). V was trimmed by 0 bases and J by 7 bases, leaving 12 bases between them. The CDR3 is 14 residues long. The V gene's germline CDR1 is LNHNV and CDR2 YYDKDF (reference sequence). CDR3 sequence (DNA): TGTGCCACCAGCAGAGATCCAGGGGTTGGTGGCTACACCTTC. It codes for CATSRDPGVGGYTF.

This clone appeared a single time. The CDR3 bases are TGTGCCAGCAGCTTGAATTTGGGCACTCGCACAGATACGCAGTATTTT. Its translation is CASSLNLGTRTDTQYF. The chain is built from TRBV7-3 and TRBJ2-3; D ambiguous. V was shortened by 3 bases and J by 1 base, with 14 bases between the two germline ends. The CDR3 totals 16 residues. Per germline, CDR1 SGHTA and CDR2 FQGTGA.

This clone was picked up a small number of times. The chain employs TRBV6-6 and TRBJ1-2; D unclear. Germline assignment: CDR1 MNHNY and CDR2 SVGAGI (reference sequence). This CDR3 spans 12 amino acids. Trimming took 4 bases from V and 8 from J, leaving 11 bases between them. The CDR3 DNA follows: TGTGCCAGCAGTTGGACGTCGGGAGGCTACACCTTC. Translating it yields CASSWTSGGYTF.

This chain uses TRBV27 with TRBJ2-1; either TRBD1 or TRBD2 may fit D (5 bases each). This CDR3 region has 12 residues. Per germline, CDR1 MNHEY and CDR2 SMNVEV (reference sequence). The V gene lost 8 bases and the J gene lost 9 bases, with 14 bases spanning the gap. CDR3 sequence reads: CASSEGFVEQFF. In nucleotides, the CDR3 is TGTGCCAGCTCCGAGGGGTTCGTTGAGCAGTTCTTC.

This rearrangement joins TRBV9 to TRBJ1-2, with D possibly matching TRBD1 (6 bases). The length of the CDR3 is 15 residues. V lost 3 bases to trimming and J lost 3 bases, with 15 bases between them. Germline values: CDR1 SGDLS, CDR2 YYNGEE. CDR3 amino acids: CASSGRPGAYYGYTF. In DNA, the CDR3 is TGTGCCAGCAGCGGAAGACCAGGGGCGTACTATGGCTACACCTTC.

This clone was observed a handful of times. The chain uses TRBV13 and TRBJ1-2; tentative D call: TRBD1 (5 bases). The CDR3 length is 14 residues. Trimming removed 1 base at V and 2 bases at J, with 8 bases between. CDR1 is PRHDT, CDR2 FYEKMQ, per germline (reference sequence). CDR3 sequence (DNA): TGTGCCAGCAGCTTAGAGGCAGGGAACTATGGCTACACCTTC. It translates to CASSLEAGNYGYTF.